The entry below gives a single T cell receptor beta chain sequence along with its context. Via MiXCR, TCRdb re-called the RT-PCR reads, giving one row per CDR3 protein. The sample lists over 150,000 distinct CDR3 sequences; 9.2% were seen once. These data originate in a study of response to subunit inactivated influenza vaccine. Germline-derived CDR1 and CDR2 are SGHAT and FQDESV (reference sequence). Trimming removed 7 bases from V and 0 bases from J; junction bases left unmatched: 13. The CDR3 loop spans 17 amino acids. The starting material was non-naive T cells sorted from PBMCs, obtained on the day of vaccination. The genes are TRBV11-1 and TRBJ2-3, with 7 bases aligning to TRBD2. This receptor was obtained from a man aged 45-65 years who received an inactivated influenza vaccine. The CDR3: CASTLSRAGTSTDTQYF. The CDR3 coding sequence is TGTGCCAGCACCCTAAGCCGAGCGGGAACTAGCACAGATACGCAGTATTTT.